The clone carrying this TCR beta chain occurred many times. The antigen remains unidentified. The CDR3 has 13 amino acids. V lost 6 bases and J lost 5; bases outside the gene matches: 3. The data originate from a study of T cell repertoires in cytomegalovirus infection. Whole-study context: In public TCR beta signatures, there were indications of both CMV infection and matching HLA type. Study-wide results and limits: There were HLA-C-restricted CMV-specific TCR beta clonotypes dominating the ex vivo response.

TCRdb re-called the reads through MiXCR, storing one row per CDR3 protein. The sample has fewer than 550,000 distinct CDR3 sequences, around 11% seen once. This receptor was identified in a human donor in good health (CMV status not recorded). Some clones in this sample may be carry-over from other donors' samples. This chain links TRBV12-3 or TRBV12-4 with TRBJ2-2; 7 nucleotides align to TRBD1. The sequenced sample consisted of PBMCs. This CDR3 reads CASRLDRTGELFF. CDR3 DNA: TGTGCCAGCAGACTGGACAGGACCGGGGAGCTGTTTTTT.